The 2 T cell receptor beta chains reported below all come from one sample, sequenced in a study of beta chain features in type 1 diabetes. Their antigens are not known. Sequencing targeted expressed TCRB transcripts, as all isolated RNA had been reverse transcribed. The table came from immunoSEQ multiplex PCR; TCRdb's copy has only in-frame clones and leaves some out. In the table there are hundreds of thousands of clones, 10% to 15% of which are singletons. Whole-study results and caveats: Type 1 diabetes patients had moderately but significantly shorter TCRB CDR3s in all four CD4+ subsets.

Material: naive CD4+ T cells from blood. Receptors originate from a young woman with type 1 diabetes.

This clone has only a few counts. The V call is TRBV9, the J call TRBJ2-7; D might be TRBD2 (6 bases). V lost 0 bases and J 6 bases, leaving 13 bases between the germline ends. The germline V gene has CDR1 SGDLS and CDR2 YYNGEE. This CDR3 comprises 14 residues. The DNA for the CDR3 is TGTGCCAGCAGCGTAGATGGGGGGAGTGTCGAGCAGTACTTC. This codes for CASSVDGGSVEQYF. Based on the CDR3 plus reference TRBV9 and TRBJ2-7, the full variable domain is DSGVTQTPKHLITATGQRVTLRCSPRSGDLSVYWYQQSLDQGLQFLIQYYNGEERAKGNILERFSAQQFPDLHSELNLSSLELGDSALYFCASSVDGGSVEQYFGPGTRLTVT.

This chain uses TRBV14 with TRBJ2-3; 8 nucleotides align to TRBD2. The germline gives CDR1 SGHDN, CDR2 FVKESK. Trimming removed 0 bases from V and 7 bases from J; junction bases left unmatched: 3. This CDR3 region has 14 residues. The CDR3 nucleotides read TGTGCCAGCAGCCAAGACGGGGGGGCAAATACGCAGTATTTT. It encodes CASSQDGGANTQYF. Full variable domain (missing parts from reference TRBV14 and TRBJ2-3): EAGVTQFPSHSVIEKGQTVTLRCDPISGHDNLYWYRRVMGKEIKFLLHFVKESKQDESGMPNNRFLAERTGGTYSTLKVQPAELEDSGVYFCASSQDGGANTQYFGPGTRLTVL.